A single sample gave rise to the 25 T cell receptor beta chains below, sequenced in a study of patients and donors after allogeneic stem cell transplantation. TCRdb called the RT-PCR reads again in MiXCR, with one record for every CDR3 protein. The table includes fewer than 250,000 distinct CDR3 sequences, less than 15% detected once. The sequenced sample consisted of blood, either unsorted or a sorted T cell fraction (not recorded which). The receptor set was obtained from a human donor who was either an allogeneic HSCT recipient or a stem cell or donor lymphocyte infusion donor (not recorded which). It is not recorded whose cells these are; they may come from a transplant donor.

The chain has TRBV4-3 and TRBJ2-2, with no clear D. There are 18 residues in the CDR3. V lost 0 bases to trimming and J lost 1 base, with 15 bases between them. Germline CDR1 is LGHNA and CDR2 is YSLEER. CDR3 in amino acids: CASSQDTQSGVNTGELFF. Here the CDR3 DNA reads TGCGCCAGCAGCCAAGATACCCAAAGTGGGGTGAACACCGGGGAGCTGTTTTTT.

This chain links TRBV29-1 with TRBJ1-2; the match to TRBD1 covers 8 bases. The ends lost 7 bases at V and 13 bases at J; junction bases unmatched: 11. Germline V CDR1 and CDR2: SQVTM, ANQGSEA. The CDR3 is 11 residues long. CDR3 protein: CSATGTGTPTF. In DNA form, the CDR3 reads TGCAGCGCCACCGGGACAGGTACTCCCACCTTC. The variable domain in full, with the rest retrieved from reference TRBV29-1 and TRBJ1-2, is SAVISQKPSRDICQRGTSLTIQCQVDSQVTMMFWYRQQPGQSLTLIATANQGSEATYESGFVIDKFPISRPNLTFSTLTVSNMSPEDSSIYLCSATGTGTPTFGSGTRLTVV.

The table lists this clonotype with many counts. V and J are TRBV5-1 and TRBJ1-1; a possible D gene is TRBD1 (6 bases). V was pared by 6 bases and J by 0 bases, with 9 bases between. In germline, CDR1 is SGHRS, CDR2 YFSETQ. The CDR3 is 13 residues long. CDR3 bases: TGCGCCAGCAAACAGGGTGTGAACACTGAAGCTTTCTTT. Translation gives CASKQGVNTEAFF.

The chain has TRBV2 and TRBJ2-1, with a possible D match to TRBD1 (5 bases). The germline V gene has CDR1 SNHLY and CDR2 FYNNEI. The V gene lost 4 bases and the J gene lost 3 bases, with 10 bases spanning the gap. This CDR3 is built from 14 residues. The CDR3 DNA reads TGTGCCAGCAGTGGACAGCACATCTACAATGAGCAGTTCTTC. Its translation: CASSGQHIYNEQFF.

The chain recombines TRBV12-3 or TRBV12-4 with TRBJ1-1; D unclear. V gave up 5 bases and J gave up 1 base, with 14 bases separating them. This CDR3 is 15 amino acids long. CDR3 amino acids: CASSRLRRSNTEAFF. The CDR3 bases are TGTGCCAGCAGTCGACTACGACGTTCGAACACTGAAGCTTTCTTT.

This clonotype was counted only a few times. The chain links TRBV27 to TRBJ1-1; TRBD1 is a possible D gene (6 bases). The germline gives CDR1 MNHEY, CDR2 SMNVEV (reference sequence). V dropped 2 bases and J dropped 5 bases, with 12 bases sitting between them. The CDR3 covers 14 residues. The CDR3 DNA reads TGTGCCAGCAGTTTAACAGGGATGAGGACTGAAGCTTTCTTT. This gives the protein CASSLTGMRTEAFF.

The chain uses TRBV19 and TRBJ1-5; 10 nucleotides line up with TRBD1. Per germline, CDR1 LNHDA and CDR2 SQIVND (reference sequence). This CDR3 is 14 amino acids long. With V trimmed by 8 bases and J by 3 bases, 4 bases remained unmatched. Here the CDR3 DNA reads TGTGCCAGTGGGGACAGGGGATACAATCAGCCCCAGCATTTT. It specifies CASGDRGYNQPQHF.

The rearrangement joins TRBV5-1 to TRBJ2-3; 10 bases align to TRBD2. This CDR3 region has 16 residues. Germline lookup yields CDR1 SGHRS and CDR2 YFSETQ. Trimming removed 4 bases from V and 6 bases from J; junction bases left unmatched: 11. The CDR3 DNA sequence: TGCGCCAGCAGCCCGTTGTCTAGCGGGAGTACGGATACGCAGTATTTT. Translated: CASSPLSSGSTDTQYF.

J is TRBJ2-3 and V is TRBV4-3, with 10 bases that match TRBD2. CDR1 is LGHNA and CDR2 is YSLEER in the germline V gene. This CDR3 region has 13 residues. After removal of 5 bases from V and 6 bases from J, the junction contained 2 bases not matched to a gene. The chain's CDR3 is CASSNSGGDTQYF. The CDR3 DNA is TGCGCCAGCAGCAATAGCGGGGGGGATACGCAGTATTTT.

CDR3: CATSDLRPGSGNEQFF. The CDR3, as DNA: TGTGCCACCAGTGATTTGCGGCCGGGAAGCGGCAATGAGCAGTTCTTC. V is TRBV24-1 and J is TRBJ2-1, with D perhaps matching TRBD2 (5 bases). CDR3 length equals 16 residues. V was trimmed by 0 bases and J by 6 bases, leaving 14 bases between them. Germline CDR1 and CDR2: KGHDR and SFDVKD.

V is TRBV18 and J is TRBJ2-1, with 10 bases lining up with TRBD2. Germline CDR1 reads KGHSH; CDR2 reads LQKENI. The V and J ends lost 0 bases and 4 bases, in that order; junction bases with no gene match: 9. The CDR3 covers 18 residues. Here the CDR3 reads CASSPPGASGGDYNEQFF. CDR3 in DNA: TGTGCCAGCTCACCACCGGGAGCTAGCGGGGGTGATTACAATGAGCAGTTCTTC.

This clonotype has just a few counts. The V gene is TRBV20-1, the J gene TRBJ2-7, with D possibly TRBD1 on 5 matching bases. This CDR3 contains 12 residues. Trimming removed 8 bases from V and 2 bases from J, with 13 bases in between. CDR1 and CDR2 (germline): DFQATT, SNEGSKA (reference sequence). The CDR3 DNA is TGCAGTCTACCTAGGGGCCCCTACGAGCAGTACTTC. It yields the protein CSLPRGPYEQYF.

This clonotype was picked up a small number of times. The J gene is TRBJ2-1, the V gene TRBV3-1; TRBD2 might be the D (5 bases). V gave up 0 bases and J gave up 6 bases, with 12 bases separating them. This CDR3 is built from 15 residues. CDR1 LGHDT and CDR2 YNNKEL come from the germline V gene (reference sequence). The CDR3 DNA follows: TGTGCCAGCAGCCAAGATCTGCTGGCGGGCAATGAGCAGTTCTTC. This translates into CASSQDLLAGNEQFF.

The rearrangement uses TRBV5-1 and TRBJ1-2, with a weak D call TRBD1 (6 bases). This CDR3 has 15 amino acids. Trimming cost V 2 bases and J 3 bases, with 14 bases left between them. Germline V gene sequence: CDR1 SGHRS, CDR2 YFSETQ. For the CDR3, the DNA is TGCGCCAGCAGCTTTACAGCAGGGGAGGACTATGGCTACACCTTC. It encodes CASSFTAGEDYGYTF.

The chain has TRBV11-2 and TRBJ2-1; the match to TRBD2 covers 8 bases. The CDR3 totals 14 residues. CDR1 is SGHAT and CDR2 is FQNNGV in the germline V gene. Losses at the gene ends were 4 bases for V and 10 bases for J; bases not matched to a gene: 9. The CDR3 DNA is TGTGCCAGCAGCTCCGGGGGGGGCGGGGTAGAGCAGTTCTTC. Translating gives CASSSGGGGVEQFF.

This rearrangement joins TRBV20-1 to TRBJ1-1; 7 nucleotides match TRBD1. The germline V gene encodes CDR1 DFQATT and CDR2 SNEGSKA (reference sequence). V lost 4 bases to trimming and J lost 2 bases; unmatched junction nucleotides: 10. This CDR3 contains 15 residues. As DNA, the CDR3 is TGCAGTGCTAAGTCTAGGGACAGTTACAACACTGAAGCTTTCTTT. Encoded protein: CSAKSRDSYNTEAFF.

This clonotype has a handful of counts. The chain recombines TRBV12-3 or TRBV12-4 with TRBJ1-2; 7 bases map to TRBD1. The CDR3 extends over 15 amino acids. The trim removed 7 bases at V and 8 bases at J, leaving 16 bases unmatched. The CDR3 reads CASNPSHTGDRGYTF. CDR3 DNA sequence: TGTGCCAGCAATCCCAGTCACACAGGGGATAGGGGCTACACCTTC.

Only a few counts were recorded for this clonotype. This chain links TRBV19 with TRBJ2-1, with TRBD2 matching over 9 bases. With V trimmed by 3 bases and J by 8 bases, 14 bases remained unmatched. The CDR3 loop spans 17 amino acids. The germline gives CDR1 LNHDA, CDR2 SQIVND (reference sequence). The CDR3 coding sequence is TGTGCCAGTAGTATGTCCGGGCAGGTAGCGGGAGTGGATGAGCAGTTCTTC. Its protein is CASSMSGQVAGVDEQFF.

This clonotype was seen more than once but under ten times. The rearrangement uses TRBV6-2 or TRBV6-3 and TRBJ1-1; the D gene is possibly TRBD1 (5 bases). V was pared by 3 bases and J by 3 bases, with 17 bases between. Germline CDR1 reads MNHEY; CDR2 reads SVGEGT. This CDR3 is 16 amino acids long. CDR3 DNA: TGTGCCAGCAGTTATTTGCAGGGAGAACCCGACACTGAAGCTTTCTTT. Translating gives CASSYLQGEPDTEAFF.

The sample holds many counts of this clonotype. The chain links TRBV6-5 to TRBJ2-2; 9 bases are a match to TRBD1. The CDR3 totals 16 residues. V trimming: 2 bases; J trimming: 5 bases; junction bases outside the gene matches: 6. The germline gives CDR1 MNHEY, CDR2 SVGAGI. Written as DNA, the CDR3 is TGTGCCAGCAGTTACAGTGACAGGGGGGGAACCGGGGAGCTGTTTTTT. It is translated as CASSYSDRGGTGELFF.

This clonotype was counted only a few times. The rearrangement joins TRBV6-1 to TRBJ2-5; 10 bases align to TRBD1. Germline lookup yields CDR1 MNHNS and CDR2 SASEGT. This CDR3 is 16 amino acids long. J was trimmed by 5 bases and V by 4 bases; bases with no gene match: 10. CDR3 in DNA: TGTGCCAGCAGTGGACTCCGGGACAGGGGCGGGGAGACCCAGTACTTC. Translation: CASSGLRDRGGETQYF.

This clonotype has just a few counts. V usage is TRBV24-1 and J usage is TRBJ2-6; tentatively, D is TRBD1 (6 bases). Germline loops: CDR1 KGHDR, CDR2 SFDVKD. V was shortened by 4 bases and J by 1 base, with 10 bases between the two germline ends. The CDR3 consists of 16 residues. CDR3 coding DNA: TGTGCCACCAGTGAAACAGGGCCTTCTGGGGCCAACGTCCTGACTTTC. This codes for CATSETGPSGANVLTF.

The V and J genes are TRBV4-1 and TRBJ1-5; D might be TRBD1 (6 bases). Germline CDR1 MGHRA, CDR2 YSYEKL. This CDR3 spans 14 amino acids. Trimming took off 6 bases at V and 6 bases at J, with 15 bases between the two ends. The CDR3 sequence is CASRKGGGGQPQHF. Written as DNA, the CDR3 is TGCGCCAGCAGAAAAGGGGGGGGCGGTCAGCCCCAGCATTTT.

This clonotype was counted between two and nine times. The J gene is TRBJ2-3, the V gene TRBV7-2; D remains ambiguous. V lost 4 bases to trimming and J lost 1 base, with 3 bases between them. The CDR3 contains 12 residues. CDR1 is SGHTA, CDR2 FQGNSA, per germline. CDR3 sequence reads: CASSSRTDTQYF. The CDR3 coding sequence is TGTGCCAGCAGCTCGCGCACAGATACGCAGTATTTT.

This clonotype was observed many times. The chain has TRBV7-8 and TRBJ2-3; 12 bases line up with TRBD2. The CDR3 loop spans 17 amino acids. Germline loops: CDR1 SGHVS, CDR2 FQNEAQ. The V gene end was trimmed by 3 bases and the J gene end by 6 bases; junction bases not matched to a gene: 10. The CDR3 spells CASSFPGLAGQWDTQYF. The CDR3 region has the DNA TGTGCCAGCAGCTTCCCAGGACTAGCGGGGCAGTGGGATACGCAGTATTTT.